Below are 18 T cell receptor beta chains sequenced from a single sample in a study of T cell changes during pregnancy in multiple sclerosis. TCRdb keeps only in-frame clones here, not all; method: immunoSEQ multiplex PCR. The sample carries tens of thousands of clones, roughly 89% recorded once. Sequenced material: CD4+ T cells from peripheral blood mononuclear cells, taken in the first trimester of pregnancy. The receptors shown here come from a female donor in good health, enrolled as a control in a pregnancy study.

CDR3 amino acids: CSAAQGAQQETQYF. Here the CDR3 DNA reads TGCAGCGCAGCTCAGGGGGCGCAGCAAGAGACCCAGTACTTC. The chain links TRBV29-1 to TRBJ2-5; 8 nucleotides align to TRBD1. The CDR3 has 14 residues. From germline, CDR1 is SQVTM and CDR2 ANQGSEA. The ends lost 7 bases at V and 2 bases at J; junction bases unmatched: 9.

The gene calls are TRBV11-3 and TRBJ2-7, with no clear D. The CDR3 covers 12 residues. Trimming shortened V by 5 bases and J by 6 bases, and 11 bases separated the two germline ends. CDR1 is SGHNT, CDR2 YENEEA, per germline. The CDR3 nucleotides are TGTGCCAGCAGCCCGCGACACGGCGAGCAGTACTTC. It encodes CASSPRHGEQYF. Drawing the rest from reference TRBV11-3 and TRBJ2-7, the complete variable domain is EAGVVQSPRYKIIEKKQPVAFWCNPISGHNTLYWYLQNLGQGPELLIRYENEEAVDDSQLPKDRFSAERLKGVDSTLKIQPAELGDSAVYLCASSPRHGEQYFGPGTRLTVT.

The rearrangement uses TRBV6-1 and TRBJ2-3; D not resolved. This CDR3 comprises 12 residues. Looked up from germline, CDR1 is MNHNS and CDR2 is SASEGT. The V end was cut by 10 bases, the J end by 1 base, with 9 bases between. The CDR3 spells CATLTGTDTQYF. The DNA of the CDR3 is TGTGCCACCCTCACGGGCACAGATACGCAGTATTTT.

The V call is TRBV2, the J call TRBJ2-5; a possible D gene is TRBD2 (5 bases). V was shortened by 10 bases and J by 4 bases, with 16 bases between the two germline ends. The CDR3 runs to 13 residues. Germline CDR1 reads SNHLY; CDR2 reads FYNNEI. CDR3 in DNA: TGTGCCACCGGAGGACGGCTGTCAGAGACCCAGTACTTC. Its translation is CATGGRLSETQYF.

The chain links TRBV19 to TRBJ1-1, with 7 bases that match TRBD1. There are 17 residues in the CDR3. V dropped 4 bases and J dropped 0; count of bases not matched to a gene: 11. Germline loops: CDR1 LNHDA, CDR2 SQIVND (reference sequence). The CDR3 region is CASSTPRTGVLNTEAFF. The CDR3, as DNA: TGTGCCAGTAGTACCCCCCGGACAGGTGTTTTGAACACTGAAGCTTTCTTT.

The chain combines TRBV29-1 with TRBJ1-1; 8 bases line up with TRBD1. This CDR3 spans 12 amino acids. From germline, CDR1 is SQVTM and CDR2 ANQGSEA. V lost 8 bases to trimming and J lost 6 bases; unmatched junction nucleotides: 8. The CDR3 here is CSIGQGEAEAFF. In nucleotides, the CDR3 is TGCAGCATAGGACAGGGCGAAGCTGAAGCTTTCTTT.

This clone was seen a single time. This chain connects TRBV28 to TRBJ1-2; D call uncertain. Germline CDR1 and CDR2: MDHEN and SYDVKM. Trimming cost V 4 bases and J 5 bases, with 8 bases left between them. The CDR3 consists of 12 residues. The CDR3 sequence: CASSSRRYGYTF. CDR3 DNA: TGTGCCAGCAGTTCCAGGCGATATGGCTACACCTTC.

The gene calls are TRBV11-2 and TRBJ2-1, with 9 bases aligning to TRBD2. CDR1 and CDR2 (germline): SGHAT, FQNNGV. V gave up 8 bases and J gave up 5 bases; unmatched junction bases: 4. The CDR3 is 13 amino acids. CDR3 protein: CASGRLADNEQFF. The CDR3 DNA sequence: TGTGCCAGCGGAAGACTAGCGGACAATGAGCAGTTCTTC. The full variable domain, rest sourced from reference TRBV11-2 and TRBJ2-1, is EAGVAQSPRYKIIEKRQSVAFWCNPISGHATLYWYQQILGQGPKLLIQFQNNGVVDDSQLPKDRFSAERLKGVDSTLKIQPAKLEDSAVYLCASGRLADNEQFFGPGTRLTVL.

The chain uses TRBV6-1 and TRBJ1-2; TRBD1 matches at 10 bases. The germline gives CDR1 MNHNS, CDR2 SASEGT. V lost 6 bases and J lost 7; bases outside the gene matches: 5. The CDR3 is 13 amino acids. As DNA, the CDR3 is TGTGCCAGCAGCAGACAGGGGGCGCTTGGCTACACCTTC. This codes for CASSRQGALGYTF.

The V call is TRBV13, the J call TRBJ2-1, with 13 bases identical to TRBD2. There are 19 residues in the CDR3. Germline V lookup: CDR1 PRHDT, CDR2 FYEKMQ (reference sequence). J gave up 4 bases and V 5 bases, and 14 bases lay outside the gene matches. In DNA, the CDR3 is TGTGCCAGCAGCGCAATTACTAGCGGGAGGGCCCACAGTTACAATGAGCAGTTCTTC. Residues: CASSAITSGRAHSYNEQFF. Full variable domain (rest looked up from reference TRBV13 and TRBJ2-1): AAGVIQSPRHLIKEKRETATLKCYPIPRHDTVYWYQQGPGQDPQFLISFYEKMQSDKGSIPDRFSAQQFSDYHSELNMSSLELGDSALYFCASSAITSGRAHSYNEQFFGPGTRLTVL.

V is TRBV5-1 and J is TRBJ2-7; D is possibly TRBD2 (7 bases). The CDR3 runs 15 residues. V lost 3 bases and J lost 1, with 14 bases in between. Looked up from germline, CDR1 is SGHRS and CDR2 is YFSETQ. CDR3 sequence (DNA): TGCGCCAGCAGCTGGGGGGGGGCCGGATCCTACGAGCAGTACTTC. Translating it yields CASSWGGAGSYEQYF.

A single count supports this clone. CDR3 sequence: CASSYRDSNQPQHF. CDR3 nucleotides: TGTGCCAGCTCATACAGGGATAGCAATCAGCCCCAGCATTTT. V is TRBV18 and J is TRBJ1-5; TRBD1 is a possible D gene (6 bases). This CDR3 has 14 residues. Germline V gene lookup returns CDR1 KGHSH and CDR2 LQKENI. V was clipped by 5 bases and J by 0 bases, with 8 bases between them.

This clone was seen a single time. This chain connects TRBV4-2 to TRBJ2-7; 10 bases match TRBD2. Germline V gene data show CDR1 as LGHNA and CDR2 as YNFKEQ. The CDR3 runs 17 residues. J was trimmed by 4 bases and V by 1 base; bases with no gene match: 10. This CDR3 reads CASSQGTVLAGVYEQYF. DNA of the CDR3: TGTGCCAGCAGCCAAGGGACTGTCCTAGCGGGAGTATACGAGCAGTACTTC.

This rearrangement joins TRBV7-2 to TRBJ2-7, with TRBD2 matching 7 bases. Germline trimming cut 1 base from V and 0 bases from J; bases unmatched to any gene: 6. CDR3 length equals 16 residues. Germline CDR1 is SGHTA and CDR2 is FQGNSA. DNA for the CDR3: TGTGCCAGCAGCTTAGGTGGGGGAGGGAGCTCCTACGAGCAGTACTTC. Its translation: CASSLGGGGSSYEQYF. Drawing the rest from reference TRBV7-2 and TRBJ2-7, the complete variable domain is GAGVSQSPSNKVTEKGKDVELRCDPISGHTALYWYRQSLGQGLEFLIYFQGNSAPDKSGLPSDRFSAERTGGSVSTLTIQRTQQEDSAVYLCASSLGGGGSSYEQYFGPGTRLTVT.

This sequence joins TRBV5-1 and TRBJ1-2, with D possibly TRBD1 on 6 matching bases. Trimming removed 4 bases from V and 13 bases from J, with 14 bases in between. Looked up from germline, CDR1 is SGHRS and CDR2 is YFSETQ. This CDR3 comprises 11 residues. CDR3 sequence reads: CASSTPQGVTF. In nucleotides, the CDR3 is TGCGCCAGCAGCACTCCACAGGGCGTCACCTTC.

This sequence joins TRBV11-2 and TRBJ1-3, with D maybe TRBD1 (5 bases). This CDR3 contains 16 residues. The V gene lost 1 base and the J gene lost 2 bases, with 12 bases spanning the gap. Looked up from germline, CDR1 is SGHAT and CDR2 is FQNNGV. CDR3 sequence: CASSLVGPGAGNTIYF. The CDR3 region has the DNA TGTGCCAGCAGCTTAGTCGGGCCGGGGGCTGGAAACACCATATATTTT.

This rearrangement joins TRBV28 to TRBJ2-6, with D possibly matching TRBD1 (6 bases). V lost 5 bases and J lost 0, with 17 bases in between. CDR1 and CDR2 from the germline V gene are MDHEN and SYDVKM. The CDR3 extends over 18 amino acids. Written as DNA, the CDR3 is TGTGCCAGCAGTCCCAGATCGGGCAGGGGCTCTGGGGCCAACGTCCTGACTTTC. Its protein product is CASSPRSGRGSGANVLTF.

The CDR3 is CASSLGTGGKETQYF. CDR3 DNA sequence: TGTGCCAGCAGCCTCGGGACAGGGGGTAAAGAGACCCAGTACTTC. This chain joins TRBV11-3 and TRBJ2-5; TRBD1 aligns across 11 bases. Germline V gene sequence: CDR1 SGHNT, CDR2 YENEEA. The V gene end was trimmed by 5 bases and the J gene end by 3 bases; junction bases not matched to a gene: 5. This CDR3 is built from 15 residues.